Detailed here is one T cell receptor beta chain. Its specificity is not known. This record comes from a study of T cells in Graves' hyperthyroidism and ophthalmopathy. Researchers amplified the TCR beta CDR3 regions from RNA transcripts. HTBI primers were the set used in a first-round RT-PCR of the TCR CDR3. MiXCR, applied by TCRdb to the multiplex PCR reads, yields one record per CDR3 protein. The sample lists hundreds of thousands of distinct CDR3 sequences; less than 15% were seen once. CDR3 length: 12 residues. Trimming pared 4 bases from V and 9 bases from J, leaving 10 bases between. CDR1 is SEHNR and CDR2 is FQNEAQ in the germline V gene (reference sequence). Findings and limits, study-wide: From stable hyperthyroidism, ophthalmopathy was set apart by a 13 V-J model. Most expanded thyroid clonotypes above 0.001 recurred in blood.

For Graves' hyperthyroidism to be stable, ophthalmopathy could not progress within 18 months. The material sequenced was blood. The chain joins TRBV7-9 to TRBJ2-1; D might be TRBD2 (5 bases). The clonotype was recovered from a woman aged 35 to 49 with Graves' hyperthyroidism. CDR3 bases: TGTGCCAGCAGCTGGGTTGGAGGTGAGCAGTTCTTC. This translates into CASSWVGGEQFF.